One sample yielded the 29 T cell receptor beta chains listed below, sequenced in a study of blood T cell repertoires in COVID-19. Method: immunoSEQ multiplex PCR; TCRdb's copy keeps in-frame clones and lacks some. Seen here are 300,000 to 350,000 clones, about 90% observed once, and the top ten hold around 3.3%. The sequenced sample was peripheral blood. The receptors were gathered from a woman under 30 who had recovered from COVID-19.

The chain couples TRBV29-1 to TRBJ1-2; 8 nucleotides align to TRBD1. Germline V CDR1 and CDR2: SQVTM, ANQGSEA. The CDR3 loop spans 14 amino acids. Trimming at V came to 6 bases and at J to 5 bases, leaving 11 bases not matched to a gene. CDR3 bases: TGCAGCGTGATACCGGGACAGGCGCTTTATGGCTACACCTTC. It yields the protein CSVIPGQALYGYTF.

The rearrangement joins TRBV9 to TRBJ2-1; 10 nucleotides agree with TRBD2. From germline, CDR1 is SGDLS and CDR2 YYNGEE. The CDR3 has 16 residues. V dropped 0 bases and J dropped 7; count of bases not matched to a gene: 7. DNA of the CDR3: TGTGCCAGCAGCGTAGGAGGTAGCGGGAGGAGGAATGAGCAGTTCTTC. Translating gives CASSVGGSGRRNEQFF.

The chain links TRBV2 to TRBJ1-5; tentative D call: TRBD1 (6 bases). V lost 6 bases and J 7 bases, leaving 19 bases between the germline ends. The germline V gene encodes CDR1 SNHLY and CDR2 FYNNEI. The CDR3 is made up of 15 amino acids. DNA for the CDR3: TGTGCCAGCAGACCGGGGGGCAGGGTGGGACAGCCCCAGCATTTT. Translating gives CASRPGGRVGQPQHF. Supplemented by reference TRBV2 and TRBJ1-5, the full variable domain reads EPEVTQTPSHQVTQMGQEVILRCVPISNHLYFYWYRQILGQKVEFLVSFYNNEISEKSEIFDDQFSVERPDGSNFTLKIRSTKLEDSAMYFCASRPGGRVGQPQHFGDGTRLSIL.

V is TRBV19 and J is TRBJ1-1; D not resolved. This CDR3 comprises 13 residues. Trimming stripped 3 bases from V and 2 bases from J, with 7 bases between. CDR1 is LNHDA and CDR2 is SQIVND in the germline V gene (reference sequence). This chain's CDR3 is CASSIGVNTEAFF. The CDR3 nucleotides read TGTGCCAGTAGTATCGGGGTAAACACTGAAGCTTTCTTT. The full variable domain, completed using reference TRBV19 and TRBJ1-1, is DGGITQSPKYLFRKEGQNVTLSCEQNLNHDAMYWYRQDPGQGLRLIYYSQIVNDFQKGDIAEGYSVSREKKESFPLTVTSAQKNPTAFYLCASSIGVNTEAFFGQGTRLTVV.

V and J are TRBV4-1 and TRBJ1-5; perhaps TRBD1 as D (6 bases). Germline CDR1 MGHRA, CDR2 YSYEKL. The CDR3 consists of 15 residues. With 0 bases removed from V and 4 bases from J, the gap between germline ends came to 10 bases. CDR3 sequence: CASSQDSGANQPQHF. Here the CDR3 DNA reads TGCGCCAGCAGCCAAGATTCAGGGGCGAATCAGCCCCAGCATTTT.

The rearrangement joins TRBV7-2 to TRBJ2-5; 9 bases agree with TRBD2. The CDR3 consists of 14 residues. Germline CDR1 reads SGHTA; CDR2 reads FQGNSA. Trimming took 3 bases from V and 5 from J; bases not matched to a gene: 4. CDR3 protein: CASSFSGSWETQYF. CDR3 nucleotide sequence: TGTGCCAGCAGCTTTAGCGGGAGTTGGGAGACCCAGTACTTC.

The chain has TRBV7-9 and TRBJ1-4, with 9 bases identical to TRBD1. The CDR3 is 16 residues long. V dropped 5 bases and J dropped 4; count of bases not matched to a gene: 8. Germline CDR1 is SEHNR and CDR2 is FQNEAQ (reference sequence). The CDR3 protein is CASSPEGTGINEKLFF. CDR3 in DNA: TGTGCCAGCAGCCCCGAGGGGACAGGGATTAATGAAAAACTGTTTTTT. Full variable domain (missing parts from reference TRBV7-9 and TRBJ1-4): DTGVSQNPRHKITKRGQNVTFRCDPISEHNRLYWYRQTLGQGPEFLTYFQNEAQLEKSRLLSDRFSAERPKGSFSTLEIQRTEQGDSAMYLCASSPEGTGINEKLFFGSGTQLSVL.

V gene TRBV24-1 combines with J gene TRBJ1-1; weak D call: TRBD1 (6 bases). The V and J ends lost 10 bases and 7 bases respectively, with 15 bases between them. The germline gives CDR1 KGHDR, CDR2 SFDVKD. The CDR3 sequence is 12 residues long. CDR3 residues: CATMDRLGEAFF. The CDR3 region has the DNA TGTGCCACGATGGACAGATTAGGTGAAGCTTTCTTT.

The gene calls are TRBV9 and TRBJ2-5, with 10 bases matching TRBD2. V shed 4 bases, J shed 1 base, and the junction held 1 base outside the gene matches. Germline lookup yields CDR1 SGDLS and CDR2 YYNGEE. CDR3 length equals 14 residues. The CDR3 DNA reads TGTGCCAGCAGCCGGACTAGCGGCCAAGAGACCCAGTACTTC. This sequence encodes CASSRTSGQETQYF.

The chain couples TRBV30 to TRBJ2-3; D might be TRBD1 (5 bases). Germline CDR1 is GTSNPN and CDR2 is SVGIG (reference sequence). CDR3 length: 12 amino acids. V was shortened by 0 bases and J by 6 bases, with 7 bases between the two germline ends. The DNA of the CDR3 is TGTGCCTGGAGTGTAGGGGCGGATACGCAGTATTTT. As protein: CAWSVGADTQYF.

V and J are TRBV5-1 and TRBJ2-3; D is perhaps TRBD1 (6 bases). The length of the CDR3 is 13 residues. From germline, CDR1 is SGHRS and CDR2 YFSETQ. V was clipped by 4 bases and J by 2 bases, with 8 bases between them. The CDR3 spells CASSRGNTDTQYF. The CDR3 DNA is TGCGCCAGCAGCAGGGGGAACACAGATACGCAGTATTTT.

This chain joins TRBV7-2 and TRBJ2-4; the match to TRBD1 covers 9 bases. The CDR3 has 14 amino acids. Germline values: CDR1 SGHTA, CDR2 FQGNSA. The junction had 5 bases not matched to a gene; V was cut back by 2 bases and J by 9 bases. The CDR3: CASSLPGTGTIQYF. CDR3 DNA: TGTGCCAGCAGCTTACCCGGGACAGGGACCATTCAGTACTTC.

The chain uses TRBV5-8 and TRBJ2-5; 9 bases are a match to TRBD1. This CDR3 is 14 amino acids long. The germline V gene has CDR1 SGHTS and CDR2 YDEGEE. The V and J ends lost 6 bases and 6 bases, in that order; junction bases with no gene match: 9. The CDR3 region has the DNA TGTGCCAGCACTACCTCCGGGACAGGGAAGACCCAGTACTTC. Amino acid sequence: CASTTSGTGKTQYF.

V gene TRBV18 combines with J gene TRBJ1-1, with D perhaps matching TRBD1 (5 bases). The CDR3 sequence is 16 residues long. Germline V CDR1 and CDR2: KGHSH, LQKENI. Trimming stripped 2 bases from V and 1 base from J, with 14 bases between. CDR3 nucleotides: TGTGCCAGCTCACCATTAGGGGCAGGGCCGAACACTGAAGCTTTCTTT. Encoded protein: CASSPLGAGPNTEAFF.

In its sample, this clone was seen a few times. The V call is TRBV11-3, the J call TRBJ2-5; 11 positions agree with TRBD1. CDR3 length: 16 amino acids. J gave up 5 bases and V 3 bases, and 8 bases lay outside the gene matches. Germline-derived CDR1 and CDR2 are SGHNT and YENEEA. The DNA for the CDR3 is TGTGCCAGCAGCTTTTCTGGGACAGGGGGGTCGGAGACCCAGTACTTC. Its protein is CASSFSGTGGSETQYF.

Here the CDR3 reads CASSLKRLAGGGSSYNEQFF. The CDR3 DNA follows: TGTGCCAGCAGCTTGAAAAGACTAGCGGGAGGGGGGTCGTCCTACAATGAGCAGTTCTTC. The rearrangement uses TRBV7-6 and TRBJ2-1, with 14 bases matching TRBD2. Trimming cost V 3 bases and J 1 base; bases outside gene matches: 11. Germline V CDR1 and CDR2: SGHVS, FNYEAQ. The CDR3 has 20 residues.

The chain joins TRBV7-9 to TRBJ2-1; 12 positions match TRBD2. Trimming took 1 base from V and 10 from J; bases not matched to a gene: 5. CDR1 and CDR2 (germline): SEHNR, FQNEAQ (reference sequence). This CDR3 has 15 amino acids. CDR3 protein: CASSLGTSGTYEQFF. DNA of the CDR3: TGTGCCAGCAGCTTAGGGACTAGCGGGACGTACGAGCAGTTCTTC.

The chain combines TRBV24-1 with TRBJ2-2, with a possible D match to TRBD2 (7 bases). Per the germline V gene, CDR1 is KGHDR and CDR2 is SFDVKD. V was trimmed by 6 bases and J by 6 bases, leaving 13 bases between them. There are 14 residues in the CDR3. Here the CDR3 DNA reads TGTGCCACCAGTACTCACGGGGGGCCCGGGGAGCTGTTTTTT. Translating it yields CATSTHGGPGELFF.

CDR3 DNA: TGTGCCAGCAGCTTGGCCTCGGGAGAGACCCAGTACTTC. Protein: CASSLASGETQYF. The chain couples TRBV5-4 to TRBJ2-5; D is ambiguous. Deletions cut 0 bases from V and 4 bases from J, with 7 bases between. Germline V CDR1 and CDR2: SGHNT, YYREEE (reference sequence). The CDR3 spans 13 residues.

The V and J genes are TRBV10-3 and TRBJ2-5, with a possible D match to TRBD1 (6 bases). The germline CDR1 and CDR2 sequences are ENHRY and SYGVKD. V dropped 5 bases and J dropped 7 bases, with 17 bases sitting between them. The CDR3 sequence is 14 residues long. CDR3 in amino acids: CAISSRQGSGTQYF. The DNA of the CDR3 is TGTGCCATCAGTTCCCGGCAGGGGTCCGGGACCCAGTACTTC.

This chain connects TRBV4-3 to TRBJ1-2, with unresolved D. The CDR3 sequence is 12 residues long. V was trimmed by 0 bases and J by 10 bases, leaving 9 bases between them. CDR1 and CDR2 from the germline V gene are LGHNA and YSLEER. CDR3 DNA: TGCGCCAGCAGCCAAGATAGGAGGGCCTACACCTTC. Translated: CASSQDRRAYTF.

The genes are TRBV24-1 and TRBJ1-1; the D gene is possibly TRBD1 (6 bases). CDR1 is KGHDR and CDR2 is SFDVKD in the germline V gene. V was pared by 1 base and J by 7 bases, with 9 bases between. The CDR3 loop spans 13 amino acids. The CDR3 reads CATSDFKDSEAFF. The CDR3, as DNA: TGTGCCACCAGTGATTTTAAGGACAGTGAAGCTTTCTTT.

The V gene is TRBV7-2, the J gene TRBJ2-1; 7 nucleotides line up with TRBD1. Germline V gene sequence: CDR1 SGHTA, CDR2 FQGNSA. This CDR3 is built from 15 residues. After removal of 3 bases from V and 0 bases from J, the junction contained 2 bases not matched to a gene. CDR3 nucleotide sequence: TGTGCCAGCAGCTTGACAGGGAACTCCTACAATGAGCAGTTCTTC. Its translation is CASSLTGNSYNEQFF.

The rearrangement uses TRBV7-9 and TRBJ2-4, with D possibly being TRBD1 (6 bases). V was pared by 5 bases and J by 4 bases, with 18 bases between. The CDR3 extends over 16 amino acids. The germline gives CDR1 SEHNR, CDR2 FQNEAQ (reference sequence). The CDR3 region is CASSPRAGQGKNIQYF. The CDR3 DNA follows: TGTGCCAGCAGCCCCCGGGCCGGCCAGGGGAAAAACATTCAGTACTTC.

The chain uses TRBV11-2 and TRBJ1-2; 8 nucleotides line up with TRBD1. V lost 0 bases, J lost 1 base, and 7 bases stayed unmatched. This CDR3 region has 17 residues. Germline V gives CDR1 SGHAT, CDR2 FQNNGV. This CDR3 is CASSLDLQGAVNYGYTF. DNA of the CDR3: TGTGCCAGCAGCTTAGATCTCCAGGGGGCGGTTAACTATGGCTACACCTTC.

The chain couples TRBV5-5 to TRBJ2-7; D is unclear. The V end lost 0 bases, the J end lost 0 bases, and 7 bases lay between the germline ends. Germline V gene lookup returns CDR1 SGHKS and CDR2 YYEKEE (reference sequence). The CDR3 totals 14 residues. CDR3: CASSLAPSSYEQYV. DNA of the CDR3: TGTGCCAGCAGCTTGGCCCCCAGCTCCTACGAGCAGTACGTC.

The J gene is TRBJ1-6, the V gene TRBV10-1, with D possibly being TRBD1 (5 bases). This CDR3 contains 14 residues. Germline CDR1 reads WNHNN; CDR2 reads SYGVQD (reference sequence). Trimming left V 4 bases short and J 5 bases short, with 9 bases between. CDR3 protein: CASSAPGNNSPLHF. In DNA form, the CDR3 reads TGCGCCAGCAGTGCACCAGGGAATAATTCACCCCTCCACTTT.

The rearrangement links TRBV5-4 to TRBJ2-7; possible D gene TRBD2, 6 bases. Germline-derived CDR1 and CDR2 are SGHNT and YYREEE (reference sequence). V lost 4 bases, J lost 1 base, and 12 bases lay in between. The CDR3 spans 14 residues. CDR3 loop: CASSPGLTSYEQYV. CDR3 in DNA: TGTGCCAGCAGCCCGGGACTGACGTCCTACGAGCAGTACGTC.

Concerning this clone itself: This same CDR3 is encoded by further DNA sequences in the sample. This sequence joins TRBV4-1 and TRBJ2-3, with 12 positions matching TRBD1. CDR1 MGHRA and CDR2 YSYEKL come from the germline V gene. The J segment lost 8 bases and the V segment lost 3 bases, leaving 3 bases of the junction unmatched. The CDR3 spans 14 residues. This CDR3 reads CASSQGQGASTQYF. The DNA of the CDR3 is TGCGCCAGCAGCCAGGGACAGGGGGCTTCTACGCAGTATTTT.